This T cell receptor (beta chain) was found in a study of molecular identifiers for immune sequencing clone quantification. From the PCR reads, TCRdb called clonotypes with MiXCR, one entry per CDR3 protein. This sample has approximately 550,000 distinct CDR3 sequences; about 21% occur once, and the top ten carry around 0.86%. The germline gives CDR1 SEHNR, CDR2 FQNEAQ (reference sequence). The CDR3 has 12 residues. V lost 4 bases and J 5 bases, leaving 6 bases between the germline ends. As regards this clonotype: This likely came from a read error, as a far larger clone is one base away.

This rearrangement joins TRBV7-9 to TRBJ2-1, with D hard to call. Sequencing input: naive CD8+ T cells from blood, with Jurkat cell RNA spiked in. The sample's subset: FACS-sorted CD8+CD4-CCR7+CD45RA+ naive T cells. The TCR sequence derives from a human donor in good health. Some libraries in this study had Jurkat cell RNA spiked in. CDR3 sequence: CASSSSNNEQFF. CDR3 nucleotides: TGTGCCAGCAGCTCCAGTAACAATGAGCAGTTCTTC.